What follows are 14 T cell receptor beta chains derived from one specimen sequenced in a study of blood T cells in healthy people across ages. Through a sample-barcoded 5' primer and a J-beta primer mix, a second PCR was run for roughly 6 to 12 cycles. TCRdb independently ran MiXCR on the 5' RACE reads; one entry per CDR3 protein. The sample yields 1.5 million to 1.9 million distinct CDR3 sequences, roughly 43% seen once. The sequenced sample was blood. These receptors were taken from a young woman in good health.

This clonotype was counted only a few times. The V gene is TRBV6-6, the J gene TRBJ1-2, with 9 bases fitting TRBD1. This CDR3 is 12 amino acids long. Germline values: CDR1 MNHNY, CDR2 SVGAGI (reference sequence). V was clipped by 5 bases and J by 8 bases; unmatched bases: 3. CDR3 amino acids: CASSTGGWGYTF. The CDR3 DNA follows: TGTGCCAGCAGTACAGGGGGCTGGGGCTACACCTTC.

The CDR3 region has the DNA TGTGCCAGCAGTTTAACGACAGCCAACACTGAAGCTTTCTTT. Translating it yields CASSLTTANTEAFF. V gene TRBV12-3 or TRBV12-4 combines with J gene TRBJ1-1; TRBD1 is a possible D gene (5 bases). The V end was cut by 2 bases, the J end by 2 bases, with 9 bases between. CDR3 size: 14 residues.

The chain joins TRBV7-2 to TRBJ2-3; D unresolved. The germline V gene has CDR1 SGHTA and CDR2 FQGNSA. Trimming took 2 bases from V and 5 from J, leaving 8 bases between them. The CDR3 has 13 amino acids. The CDR3 here is CASSLTNEDTQYF. The CDR3 nucleotides are TGTGCCAGCAGCTTAACGAATGAAGATACGCAGTATTTT.

The V and J genes are TRBV20-1 and TRBJ2-5; tentative D call: TRBD1 (5 bases). Trimming shortened V by 2 bases and J by 4 bases, and 8 bases separated the two germline ends. The CDR3 runs 12 residues. The V gene's germline CDR1 is DFQATT and CDR2 SNEGSKA (reference sequence). CDR3 sequence: CSARWQGETQYF. The DNA for the CDR3 is TGCAGTGCTAGATGGCAGGGAGAGACCCAGTACTTC.

This CDR3 is CASSTGLNRNTEAFF. Here the CDR3 DNA reads TGTGCCAGCAGTACGGGACTTAATCGGAACACTGAAGCTTTCTTT. The V call is TRBV6-6, the J call TRBJ1-1; D might be TRBD1 (5 bases). There are 15 residues in the CDR3. Germline loops: CDR1 MNHNY, CDR2 SVGAGI (reference sequence). Trimming cost V 5 bases and J 1 base, with 14 bases left between them.

The chain recombines TRBV7-9 with TRBJ2-7; D not resolved. The CDR3 consists of 14 residues. The germline V gene has CDR1 SEHNR and CDR2 FQNEAQ (reference sequence). V was trimmed by 1 base and J by 0 bases, leaving 7 bases between them. The CDR3 nucleotides read TGTGCCAGCAGCTTAGGCCCGCTCTCCTACGAGCAGTACTTC. Translation gives CASSLGPLSYEQYF.

This clonotype has a handful of counts. This sequence joins TRBV5-1 and TRBJ1-4; D not certain. This CDR3 region has 14 residues. Trimming stripped 3 bases from V and 5 bases from J, with 11 bases between. Germline lookup yields CDR1 SGHRS and CDR2 YFSETQ. CDR3 DNA sequence: TGCGCCAGCAGCTCGACGGTTCCAAATGAAAAACTGTTTTTT. Protein: CASSSTVPNEKLFF.

The CDR3 region is CRVLEDTQYF. CDR3 DNA: TGCAGGGTATTAGAAGATACGCAGTATTTT. The chain has TRBV20-1 and TRBJ2-3; D uncertain. The CDR3 extends over 10 amino acids. CDR1 is DFQATT, CDR2 SNEGSKA, per germline (reference sequence).

The chain combines TRBV20-1 with TRBJ1-4, with D possibly TRBD1 on 5 matching bases. The CDR3 extends over 15 amino acids. From germline, CDR1 is DFQATT and CDR2 SNEGSKA (reference sequence). V lost 0 bases to trimming and J lost 7 bases, with 15 bases between them. CDR3 DNA sequence: TGCAGTGCTAGAGATGAGTGGGGGGGAGGTGAAAAACTGTTTTTT. This translates into CSARDEWGGGEKLFF.

In this sample, this clonotype turned up a few times. The chain recombines TRBV7-9 with TRBJ2-5; possible D gene TRBD1, 5 bases. The CDR3 consists of 16 residues. The V end lost 1 base, the J end lost 2 bases, and 14 bases lay between the germline ends. Germline CDR1 SEHNR, CDR2 FQNEAQ (reference sequence). The CDR3 bases are TGTGCCAGCAGCTTAGGCTCCCAAGGGGTTCAAGAGACCCAGTACTTC. Protein product: CASSLGSQGVQETQYF.

The chain is built from TRBV9 and TRBJ1-2; D uncertain. Per germline, CDR1 SGDLS and CDR2 YYNGEE. The CDR3 is 15 amino acids. Trimming left V 0 bases short and J 4 bases short, with 13 bases between. For the CDR3, the DNA is TGTGCCAGCAGCGTAGCGGGAGGGAGTGGCTATGGCTACACCTTC. Translation: CASSVAGGSGYGYTF.

In the case of this clonotype: A read error may account for a junction end that differs from germline. The rearrangement joins TRBV27 to TRBJ2-3; perhaps TRBD2 as D (5 bases). CDR1 MNHEY and CDR2 SMNVEV come from the germline V gene (reference sequence). The CDR3 totals 13 residues. Here the CDR3 DNA reads TGTACCAGCAGTGGCGGACTGGCAGATACGCAGTATTTT. Residues: CTSSGGLADTQYF.

In nucleotides, the CDR3 is TGTGCCAGCAGTAATTCAGCGTACTACGAGCAGTACTTC. Encoded protein: CASSNSAYYEQYF. The V gene is TRBV28, the J gene TRBJ2-7; D uncertain. The V end was cut by 5 bases, the J end by 3 bases, with 11 bases between. Germline assignment: CDR1 MDHEN and CDR2 SYDVKM. This CDR3 region has 13 residues.

V is TRBV28 and J is TRBJ2-7, with 8 positions matching TRBD1. CDR3 length: 14 amino acids. Per the germline V gene, CDR1 is MDHEN and CDR2 is SYDVKM. With V trimmed by 2 bases and J by 5 bases, 5 bases remained unmatched. The DNA for the CDR3 is TGTGCCAGCAGTTTAGCGCAGGGGGCCCACGAGCAGTACTTC. Protein sequence: CASSLAQGAHEQYF.